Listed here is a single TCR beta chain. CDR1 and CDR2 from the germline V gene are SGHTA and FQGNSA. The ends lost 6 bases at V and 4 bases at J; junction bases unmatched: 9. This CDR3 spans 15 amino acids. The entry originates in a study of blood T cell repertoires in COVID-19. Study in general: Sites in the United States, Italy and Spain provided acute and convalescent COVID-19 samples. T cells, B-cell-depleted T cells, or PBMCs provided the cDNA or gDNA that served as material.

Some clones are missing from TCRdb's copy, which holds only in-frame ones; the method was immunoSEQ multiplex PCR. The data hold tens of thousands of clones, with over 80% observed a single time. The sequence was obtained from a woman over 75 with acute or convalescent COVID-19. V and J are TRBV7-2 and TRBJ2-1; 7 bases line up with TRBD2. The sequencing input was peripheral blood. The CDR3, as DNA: TGTGCCAGCAGTCTGAAGGCTAGCGGTTACAATGAGCAGTTCTTC. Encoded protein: CASSLKASGYNEQFF.